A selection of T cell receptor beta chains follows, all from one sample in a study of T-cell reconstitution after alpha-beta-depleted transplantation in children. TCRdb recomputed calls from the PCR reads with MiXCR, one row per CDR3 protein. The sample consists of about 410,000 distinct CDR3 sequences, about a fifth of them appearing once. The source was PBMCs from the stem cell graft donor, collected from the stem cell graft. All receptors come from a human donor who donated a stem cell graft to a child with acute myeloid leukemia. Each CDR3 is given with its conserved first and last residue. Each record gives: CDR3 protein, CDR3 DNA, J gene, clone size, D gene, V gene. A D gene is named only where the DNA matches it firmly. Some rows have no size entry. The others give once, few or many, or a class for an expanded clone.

CASLFAGGNTGELFF | TGTGCCAGCCTTTTCGCAGGGGGAAACACCGGGGAGCTGTTTTTT | TRBJ2-2 | few | TRBD1 | TRBV12-3/TRBV12-4
CASSGTALYEQYF | TGTGCCAGTTCCGGGACAGCGCTCTACGAGCAGTACTTC | TRBJ2-7 | . | TRBD1 | TRBV28
CAISESEGTGGPYF | TGTGCCATCAGTGAGTCGGAGGGGACAGGTGGTCCGTACTTC | TRBJ2-7 | few | TRBD1 | TRBV10-3
CASRTVGSYEQYF | TGTGCCAGCAGGACGGTGGGCTCCTACGAGCAGTACTTC | TRBJ2-7 | . | . | TRBV28
CAIGGTEMNTEAFF | TGTGCCATCGGCGGGACAGAAATGAACACTGAAGCTTTCTTT | TRBJ1-1 | few | TRBD1 | TRBV10-3
CSARLAGISYNEQFF | TGCAGTGCTAGATTGGCGGGAATCTCCTACAATGAGCAGTTCTTC | TRBJ2-1 | many | . | TRBV20-1
CSARVPNAPRQYF | TGCAGTGCTAGAGTCCCTAATGCCCCTCGGCAGTACTTC | TRBJ2-7 | . | . | TRBV20-1
CASSQDGYITDTQYF | TGCGCCAGCAGCCAAGATGGCTATATCACAGATACGCAGTATTTT | TRBJ2-3 | . | . | TRBV4-1
CASSQEESSGYNEQFF | TGCGCCAGCAGCCAAGAGGAGTCTAGCGGTTACAATGAGCAGTTCTTC | TRBJ2-1 | many | TRBD2 | TRBV4-1
CASRTGLETQYF | TGTGCCAGCAGAACAGGGTTGGAGACCCAGTACTTC | TRBJ2-5 | . | . | TRBV12-3/TRBV12-4
CSARSEFWEPLHF | TGCAGTGCTAGGTCGGAGTTTTGGGAACCCCTCCACTTT | TRBJ1-6 | . | . | TRBV20-1
CASSRAGDQLETQYF | TGTGCCAGCAGTCGGGCCGGGGATCAGCTGGAGACCCAGTACTTC | TRBJ2-5 | few | . | TRBV12-3/TRBV12-4
CSASWGGDYEQYF | TGCAGTGCTAGCTGGGGGGGAGACTACGAGCAGTACTTC | TRBJ2-7 | . | TRBD2 | TRBV20-1
CASSLRAGYYEQYF | TGCGCCAGCAGCCTACGGGCTGGTTACTACGAGCAGTACTTC | TRBJ2-7 | . | . | TRBV4-1
CASSDSLNYGYTF | TGTGCCAGCAGCGACAGCCTCAACTATGGCTACACCTTC | TRBJ1-2 | few | . | TRBV6-1
CASSLVVSYNEQFF | TGTGCCAGCAGTTTAGTCGTCTCCTACAATGAGCAGTTCTTC | TRBJ2-1 | few | . | TRBV12-3/TRBV12-4
CASSSRQGREQYF | TGCGCCAGCAGTTCTCGACAGGGGAGGGAGCAGTACTTC | TRBJ2-7 | few | TRBD1 | TRBV5-1
CSVREVGSYNEQFF | TGCAGCGTTAGGGAGGTCGGCTCCTACAATGAGCAGTTCTTC | TRBJ2-1 | few | . | TRBV29-1
CATSDLLPGSGANVLTF | TGCGCCACCAGTGACCTCCTACCGGGCTCTGGGGCCAACGTCCTGACTTTC | TRBJ2-6 | . | . | TRBV10-2
CASSLYAGGGPGTEAFF | TGTGCCAGCAGCTTATACGCGGGCGGGGGGCCGGGCACTGAAGCTTTCTTT | TRBJ1-1 | . | . | TRBV7-6
CASSEMASGSHEQYF | TGTGCCAGCAGTGAAATGGCTAGCGGGAGCCACGAGCAGTACTTC | TRBJ2-7 | . | TRBD2 | TRBV2
CASSGDSSGANVLTF | TGTGCCAGCAGTGGGGACAGCTCTGGGGCCAACGTCCTGACTTTC | TRBJ2-6 | . | TRBD1 | TRBV25-1
CSARRGLPGWPYNEQFF | TGCAGTGCTAGGAGGGGTCTTCCCGGGTGGCCCTACAATGAGCAGTTCTTC | TRBJ2-1 | few | . | TRBV20-1
CASSLEDPAMNTEAFF | TGTGCCAGCAGTTTGGAAGACCCTGCGATGAACACTGAAGCTTTCTTT | TRBJ1-1 | . | . | TRBV12-3/TRBV12-4
CASSSGTPAPPQYF | TGTGCCAGCAGCTCCGGGACGCCGGCACCTCCGCAGTACTTC | TRBJ2-7 | . | . | TRBV11-2
CASSHIRDRSYEQYF | TGTGCCAGCAGCCATATCCGGGACAGGAGCTACGAGCAGTACTTC | TRBJ2-7 | few | TRBD1 | TRBV11-2
CASSPRLLAVNTGELFF | TGTGCCAGCAGCCCACGCCTCCTAGCGGTGAACACCGGGGAGCTGTTTTTT | TRBJ2-2 | . | TRBD2 | TRBV13
CASSLARGGTSYYEQYF | TGTGCCAGCAGCTTAGCCAGGGGCGGGACCTCATACTACGAGCAGTACTTC | TRBJ2-7 | few | . | TRBV5-8
CSHGTSGTNEQFF | TGCAGCCATGGGACTAGCGGTACAAATGAGCAGTTCTTC | TRBJ2-1 | . | TRBD2 | TRBV29-1
CASSPLHEENSPLHF | TGTGCCAGCTCACCACTTCACGAGGAGAATTCACCCCTCCACTTT | TRBJ1-6 | few | . | TRBV18
CSAREPAYYEQYF | TGCAGTGCTAGAGAACCAGCGTACTACGAGCAGTACTTC | TRBJ2-7 | . | . | TRBV20-1
CASNIRSGQGLNEQFF | TGTGCCAGCAACATTCGGTCGGGACAGGGTCTGAATGAGCAGTTCTTC | TRBJ2-1 | . | TRBD1 | TRBV12-3/TRBV12-4
CSVTGDERSNEKLFF | TGCAGCGTGACAGGGGATGAACGTAGTAATGAAAAACTGTTTTTT | TRBJ1-4 | . | TRBD1 | TRBV29-1
CASSFNPQNTGELFF | TGCGCCAGCAGCTTCAATCCCCAGAACACCGGGGAGCTGTTTTTT | TRBJ2-2 | . | . | TRBV4-3
CCAREGAGGDTGELFF | TGCTGCGCTAGAGAAGGAGCAGGGGGCGATACCGGGGAGCTGTTTTTT | TRBJ2-2 | once | TRBD1 | TRBV20-1
CASSLTDTTYYGYTF | TGTGCCAGCAGCCTGACGGACACGACTTACTATGGCTACACCTTC | TRBJ1-2 | few | . | TRBV12-3/TRBV12-4
CSVAQGDTEAFF | TGCAGCGTTGCACAGGGGGACACTGAAGCTTTCTTT | TRBJ1-1 | many | TRBD1 | TRBV29-1
CSARDQLTSGISNEQFF | TGCAGTGCTAGAGATCAGTTGACTAGCGGGATTAGCAATGAGCAGTTCTTC | TRBJ2-1 | . | TRBD2 | TRBV20-1
CSASPSGQVDGYTF | TGCAGTGCCAGCCCTTCCGGACAGGTGGATGGCTACACCTTC | TRBJ1-2 | many | TRBD1 | TRBV20-1
CSVVLEAGANVLTF | TGCAGCGTGGTCTTGGAAGCTGGGGCCAACGTCCTGACTTTC | TRBJ2-6 | many | . | TRBV29-1
CSARYGLAAEQFF | TGCAGTGCTCGCTACGGACTAGCGGCTGAGCAGTTCTTC | TRBJ2-1 | many | TRBD2 | TRBV20-1